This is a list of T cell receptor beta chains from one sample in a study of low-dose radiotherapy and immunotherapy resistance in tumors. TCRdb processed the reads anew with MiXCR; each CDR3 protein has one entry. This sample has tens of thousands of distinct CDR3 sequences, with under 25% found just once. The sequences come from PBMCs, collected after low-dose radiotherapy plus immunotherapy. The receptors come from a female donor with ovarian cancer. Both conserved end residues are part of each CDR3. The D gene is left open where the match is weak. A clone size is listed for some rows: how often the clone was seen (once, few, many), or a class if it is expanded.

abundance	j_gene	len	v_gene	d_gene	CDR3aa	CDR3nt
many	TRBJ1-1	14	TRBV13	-	CASSGRGGSSEAFF	TGTGCCAGCAGCGGTCGTGGGGGATCCTCTGAAGCTTTCTTT
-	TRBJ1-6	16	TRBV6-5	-	CASSYTAGGNDSPLHF	TGTGCCAGCAGTTACACGGCGGGAGGGAATGATTCACCCCTCCACTTT
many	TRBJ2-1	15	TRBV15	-	CATSRTSFGVGEQFF	TGTGCCACCAGCAGGACATCTTTTGGGGTCGGTGAGCAGTTCTTC
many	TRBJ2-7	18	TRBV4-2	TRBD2	CASSQAETSGIGSYEQYF	TGTGCCAGCAGCCAAGCGGAGACTAGCGGGATAGGCTCCTACGAGCAGTACTTC
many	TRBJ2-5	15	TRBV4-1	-	CASSLLGTGGETQYF	TGCGCCAGCAGCCTACTCGGGACTGGGGGAGAGACCCAGTACTTC
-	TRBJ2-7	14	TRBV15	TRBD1	CATSPDRGNYEQYF	TGTGCCACCAGCCCGGACAGGGGGAACTACGAGCAGTACTTC
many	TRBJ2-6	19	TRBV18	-	CASSPPRESGSSGANVLTF	TGTGCCAGCTCACCACCAAGGGAATCAGGGAGCTCTGGGGCCAACGTCCTGACTTTC
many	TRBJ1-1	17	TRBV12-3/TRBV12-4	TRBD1	CASSLWRTRGMNTEAFF	TGTGCCAGCAGTTTATGGAGAACCAGGGGGATGAACACTGAAGCTTTCTTT
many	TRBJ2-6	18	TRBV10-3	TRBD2	CAISGQPGGDSGANVLTF	TGTGCCATCAGTGGACAGCCGGGAGGAGACTCTGGGGCCAACGTCCTGACTTTC
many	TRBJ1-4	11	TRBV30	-	CAWSDSREMFF	TGTGCCTGGAGTGACAGCCGCGAGATGTTTTTT
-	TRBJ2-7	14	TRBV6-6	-	CASSYPGHPYEQYF	TGTGCCAGCAGTTACCCGGGACATCCCTACGAGCAGTACTTC
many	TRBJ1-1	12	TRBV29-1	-	CSAQKVSTEAFF	TGCAGCGCCCAAAAGGTATCGACTGAAGCTTTCTTT
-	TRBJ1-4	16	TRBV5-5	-	CASSLMAGASNEKLFF	TGTGCCAGCAGCTTGATGGCAGGGGCGTCTAATGAAAAACTGTTTTTT
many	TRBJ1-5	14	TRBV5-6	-	CASSLKSGYQPQHF	TGTGCCAGCAGCTTGAAGTCCGGGTATCAGCCCCAGCATTTT
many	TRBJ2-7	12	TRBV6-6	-	CASSPGAYEQYF	TGTGCCAGCAGTCCAGGAGCCTACGAGCAGTACTTC
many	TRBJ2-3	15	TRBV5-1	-	CASSWGGRVADTQYF	TGCGCCAGCAGCTGGGGGGGCAGGGTCGCAGATACGCAGTATTTT
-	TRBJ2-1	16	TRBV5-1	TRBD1	CASSSLRTGNYNEQFF	TGCGCCAGCAGCTCACTAAGGACAGGTAACTACAATGAGCAGTTCTTC
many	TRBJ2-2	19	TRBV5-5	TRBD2	CASSFPTSGRAANTGELFF	TGTGCCAGCAGCTTCCCGACTAGCGGGAGGGCCGCGAACACCGGGGAGCTGTTTTTT
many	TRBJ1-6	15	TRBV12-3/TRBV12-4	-	CASSLEGRRISPLHF	TGTGCCAGCAGTTTGGAGGGCAGGAGGATTTCACCCCTCCACTTT
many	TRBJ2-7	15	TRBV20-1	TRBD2	CSARDLTSGSYEQYF	TGCAGTGCTAGAGATTTGACTAGCGGGAGCTACGAGCAGTACTTC
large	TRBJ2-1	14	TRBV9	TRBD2	CASSATSGANEQFF	TGTGCCAGCAGCGCGACTAGCGGGGCCAATGAGCAGTTCTTC
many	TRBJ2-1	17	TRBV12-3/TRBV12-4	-	CASRKGSGGSSYNEQFF	TGTGCCAGCAGAAAGGGTAGCGGTGGGAGCTCCTACAATGAGCAGTTCTTC
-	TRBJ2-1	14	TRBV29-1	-	CSVVRGVSYNEQFF	TGCAGCGTTGTCCGCGGAGTCTCCTACAATGAGCAGTTCTTC
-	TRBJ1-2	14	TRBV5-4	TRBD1	CASSLGQGNNGYTF	TGTGCCAGCAGCTTGGGACAGGGGAACAATGGCTACACCTTC
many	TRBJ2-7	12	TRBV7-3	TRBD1	CASSVSGGVQYF	TGTGCCAGCAGCGTCTCAGGGGGAGTGCAGTACTTC
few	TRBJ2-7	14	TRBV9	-	CASSVATTAYEQYF	TGTGCCAGCAGCGTAGCGACTACGGCCTACGAGCAGTACTTC
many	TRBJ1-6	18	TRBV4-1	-	CASSQDSAGSSYNSPLHF	TGCGCCAGCAGCCAAGACTCGGCAGGGAGCTCCTATAATTCACCCCTCCACTTT
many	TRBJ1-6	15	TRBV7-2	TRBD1	CASSPRDREYSPLHF	TGTGCCAGCAGCCCCCGGGACAGGGAATATTCACCCCTCCACTTT
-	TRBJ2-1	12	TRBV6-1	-	CASSHRRNEQFF	TGTGCCAGCAGTCACCGACGCAATGAGCAGTTCTTC
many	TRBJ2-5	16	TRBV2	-	CASSEGFRLGQETQYF	TGTGCCAGCAGCGAGGGGTTCAGGTTGGGGCAAGAGACCCAGTACTTC
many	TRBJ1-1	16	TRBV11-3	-	CASSPNGAGWNTEAFF	TGTGCCAGCAGCCCCAATGGAGCAGGATGGAACACTGAAGCTTTCTTT
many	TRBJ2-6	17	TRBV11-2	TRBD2	CASSFPWGGVGANVLTF	TGTGCCAGCAGCTTCCCCTGGGGGGGGGTTGGGGCCAACGTCCTGACTTTC
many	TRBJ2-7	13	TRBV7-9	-	CASSLGTTYEQYF	TGTGCCAGCAGCTTAGGTACGACCTACGAGCAGTACTTC